This TCR beta chain stems from a study of control samples from healthy donors and cancer patients. Sequenced by immunoSEQ multiplex PCR; TCRdb stores in-frame clones only, minus some. The sample yields 70,000 to 100,000 clones, 85% to 90% seen once. Germline trimming cut 11 bases from V and 7 bases from J; bases unmatched to any gene: 12. The CDR3 is 13 amino acids. Germline CDR1 reads LNHDA; CDR2 reads SQIVND (reference sequence). The V gene is TRBV19, the J gene TRBJ1-2; 8 bases fit TRBD1. The sample taken for sequencing was blood. This sequence was found in a woman aged 55-75 years in good health. For the CDR3, the DNA is TGTGCCGGTCGAGGACAGGGCCCGAGTGGCTACACCTTC. Protein: CAGRGQGPSGYTF.